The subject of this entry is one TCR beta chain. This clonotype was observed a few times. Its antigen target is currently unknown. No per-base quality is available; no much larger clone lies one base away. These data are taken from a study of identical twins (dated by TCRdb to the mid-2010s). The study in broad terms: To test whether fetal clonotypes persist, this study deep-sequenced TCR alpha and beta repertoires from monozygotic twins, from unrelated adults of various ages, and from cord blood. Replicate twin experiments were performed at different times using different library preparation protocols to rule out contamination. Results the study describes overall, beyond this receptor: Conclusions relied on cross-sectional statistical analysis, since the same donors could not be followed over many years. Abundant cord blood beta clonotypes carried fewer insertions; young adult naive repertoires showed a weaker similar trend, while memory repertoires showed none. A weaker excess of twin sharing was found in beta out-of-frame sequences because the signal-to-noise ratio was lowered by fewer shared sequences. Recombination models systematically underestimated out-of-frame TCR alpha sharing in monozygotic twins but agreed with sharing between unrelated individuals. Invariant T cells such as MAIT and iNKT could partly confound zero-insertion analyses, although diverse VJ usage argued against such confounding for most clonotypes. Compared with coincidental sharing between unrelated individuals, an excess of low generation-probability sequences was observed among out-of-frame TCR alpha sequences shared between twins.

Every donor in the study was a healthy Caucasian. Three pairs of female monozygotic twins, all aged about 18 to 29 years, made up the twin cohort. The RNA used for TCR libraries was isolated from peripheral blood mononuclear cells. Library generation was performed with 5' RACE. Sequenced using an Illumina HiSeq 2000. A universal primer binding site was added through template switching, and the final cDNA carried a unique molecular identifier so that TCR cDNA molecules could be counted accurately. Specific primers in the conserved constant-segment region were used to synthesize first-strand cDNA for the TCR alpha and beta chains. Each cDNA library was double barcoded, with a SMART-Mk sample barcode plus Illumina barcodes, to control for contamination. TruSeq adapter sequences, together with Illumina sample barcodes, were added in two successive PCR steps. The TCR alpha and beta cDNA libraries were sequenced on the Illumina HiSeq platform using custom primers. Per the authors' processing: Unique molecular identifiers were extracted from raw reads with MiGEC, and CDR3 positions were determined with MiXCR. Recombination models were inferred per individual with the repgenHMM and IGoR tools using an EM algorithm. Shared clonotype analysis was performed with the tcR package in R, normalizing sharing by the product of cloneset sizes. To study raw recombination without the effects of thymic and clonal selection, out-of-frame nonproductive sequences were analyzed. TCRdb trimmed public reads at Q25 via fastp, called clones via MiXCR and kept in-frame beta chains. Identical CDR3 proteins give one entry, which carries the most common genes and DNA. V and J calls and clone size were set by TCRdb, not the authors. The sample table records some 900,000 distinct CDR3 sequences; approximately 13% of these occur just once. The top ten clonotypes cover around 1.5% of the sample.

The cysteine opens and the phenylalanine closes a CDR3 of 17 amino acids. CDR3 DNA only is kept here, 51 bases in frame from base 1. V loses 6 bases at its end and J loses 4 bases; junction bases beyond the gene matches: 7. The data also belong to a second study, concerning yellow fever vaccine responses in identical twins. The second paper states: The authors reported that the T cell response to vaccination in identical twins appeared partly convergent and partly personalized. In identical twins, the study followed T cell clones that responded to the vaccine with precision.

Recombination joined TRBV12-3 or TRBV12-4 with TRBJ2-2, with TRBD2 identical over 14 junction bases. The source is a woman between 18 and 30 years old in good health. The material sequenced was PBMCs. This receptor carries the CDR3 CASRPGLAGAGTGELFF. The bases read TGTGCCAGCAGGCCGGGACTAGCGGGAGCTGGCACCGGGGAGCTGTTTTTT.